The clone carrying this TCR beta chain was recorded many times. Its antigen is unidentified. CDR1 and CDR2 from the germline V gene are SNHLY and FYNNEI. This CDR3 comprises 11 residues. V lost 8 bases and J 5 bases, leaving 6 bases between the germline ends. Profiles of TCR beta VDJ and CDR3 were generated from a genomic DNA template. TCRdb independently ran MiXCR on the reads; one entry per CDR3 protein. The table has around 430,000 distinct CDR3 sequences, around 32% seen once. It was patients with CD8+CD57+ cell expansion by flow cytometry who were chosen for sequencing. Each patient had severe acquired aplastic anemia. These data are taken from a study of CD8+CD57+ T cells in acquired aplastic anemia. Whole-study context: Each DNA sample taken from sorted CD4+ and CD8+ cells came to approximately 3.2 ug on average. Overall study findings and caveats: CD8+ Simpson's diversity showed no significant patient-control difference. Patients and controls had in common approximately 29 CD8+ CDR3 sequences.

This TCR was recovered from a human donor with aplastic anemia. J is TRBJ1-4 and V is TRBV2; D not certain. The sequenced material came from sorted CD4+, CD8+, or CD8+CD57+ T cells (not recorded which) from PBMCs. The DNA of the CDR3 is TGTGCCAGCGACCGCAATGAAAAACTGTTTTTT. Translation: CASDRNEKLFF. The full variable domain, with the rest looked up from reference TRBV2 and TRBJ1-4, is EPEVTQTPSHQVTQMGQEVILRCVPISNHLYFYWYRQILGQKVEFLVSFYNNEISEKSEIFDDQFSVERPDGSNFTLKIRSTKLEDSAMYFCASDRNEKLFFGSGTQLSVL.